This T cell receptor beta chain originates from a study of shared T cell receptors in the human thymus. This CDR3 is built from 17 residues. In germline, CDR1 is SGHTA, CDR2 FQGNSA. V shed 1 base and J 2 bases; nucleotides not matched to a gene: 8. Some clones are missing from TCRdb's copy, which holds only in-frame ones; the method was immunoSEQ multiplex PCR. Here the sample spans around 730,000 clones, approximately 83% being singletons. These data also featured in a second study, about human thymus T cells. As that study records: Infants, healthy and Finnish, who were having corrective surgery for congenital heart defects served as donors. Thymic material originated from resections removed in the course of corrective heart surgery. Thymic and blood repertoires showed apparently biased V and J gene usage.

The chain uses TRBV7-2 and TRBJ2-3, with 8 bases lining up with TRBD2. The TCR sequence derives from a girl under two years old with a congenital heart defect. The source material was thymocytes. The CDR3 spells CASSLVWRGAYTDTQYF. The CDR3 DNA follows: TGTGCCAGCAGCTTAGTGTGGCGGGGGGCCTACACAGATACGCAGTATTTT.